These 24 T cell receptor beta chains originate from one sample sequenced in a study of cytomegalovirus exposure and HLA in healthy donors. The PCR contained 60 Vbeta and 13 Jbeta primers. Clones were read by immunoSEQ multiplex PCR, and TCRdb kept only the in-frame ones, dropping some. Among 95,000 to 130,000 clones, about four fifths were seen once, and the ten largest hold roughly 3.9%. Sequences were obtained from PBMCs. The receptor source for this set is a woman younger than 45 in good health and CMV-seronegative.

The genes are TRBV18 and TRBJ2-7; possible D gene TRBD2, 6 bases. The CDR3 has 15 amino acids. V was trimmed by 1 base and J by 5 bases, leaving 15 bases between them. The germline gives CDR1 KGHSH, CDR2 LQKENI. The CDR3 loop is CASSPQFDSGDEQYF. In nucleotides, the CDR3 is TGTGCCAGCTCACCACAGTTCGATTCGGGGGACGAGCAGTACTTC.

V is TRBV28 and J is TRBJ2-7; tentatively, D is TRBD2 (7 bases). The germline CDR1 and CDR2 sequences are MDHEN and SYDVKM. The germline V and J ends were trimmed by 7 bases and 4 bases, with 17 bases remaining between them. The CDR3 is 14 amino acids. The CDR3 protein is CASNLREGGYEQYF. The CDR3 DNA reads as TGTGCCAGCAATTTGAGGGAGGGGGGATACGAGCAGTACTTC.

V gene TRBV28 combines with J gene TRBJ2-7, with 10 bases aligning to TRBD1. V was pared by 5 bases and J by 6 bases, with 7 bases of the junction left unmatched. This CDR3 spans 14 amino acids. CDR1 MDHEN and CDR2 SYDVKM come from the germline V gene. Here the CDR3 DNA reads TGTGCCAGCAGTCCTCCGGGACAGGGGCCCGAGCAGTACTTC. This sequence encodes CASSPPGQGPEQYF.

The V call is TRBV10-3, the J call TRBJ2-3; 12 bases are a match to TRBD2. Germline CDR1 and CDR2: ENHRY and SYGVKD. The CDR3 runs to 16 residues. V lost 6 bases, J lost 6 bases, and 10 bases stayed unmatched. CDR3 DNA sequence: TGTGCCATCAGGGGCCAACTAGCGGGAGGCTCTGATACGCAGTATTTT. Amino acids: CAIRGQLAGGSDTQYF.

This rearrangement joins TRBV6-5 to TRBJ1-2, with 9 positions matching TRBD1. The V gene's germline CDR1 is MNHEY and CDR2 SVGAGI. The ends lost 6 bases at V and 7 bases at J; junction bases unmatched: 12. The CDR3 runs 15 residues. CDR3: CASRRQGGLLGGYTF. The CDR3 DNA follows: TGTGCCAGCAGAAGACAGGGGGGGCTATTGGGTGGCTACACCTTC.

The chain couples TRBV11-2 to TRBJ2-7; D possibly corresponds to TRBD1 (5 bases). The CDR3 loop spans 19 amino acids. The germline V gene encodes CDR1 SGHAT and CDR2 FQNNGV. Deletions cut 2 bases from V and 2 bases from J, with 25 bases between. This chain's CDR3 is CASSLKRGPGAGRAYEQYF. The CDR3 bases are TGTGCCAGCAGCTTAAAGAGAGGCCCCGGAGCAGGGCGTGCCTACGAGCAGTACTTC. Drawing the rest from reference TRBV11-2 and TRBJ2-7, the complete variable domain is EAGVAQSPRYKIIEKRQSVAFWCNPISGHATLYWYQQILGQGPKLLIQFQNNGVVDDSQLPKDRFSAERLKGVDSTLKIQPAKLEDSAVYLCASSLKRGPGAGRAYEQYFGPGTRLTVT.

The chain links TRBV6-1 to TRBJ2-1; TRBD2 matches at 10 bases. J was trimmed by 6 bases and V by 11 bases; bases with no gene match: 13. Germline CDR1 reads MNHNS; CDR2 reads SASEGT. The CDR3 runs to 15 residues. CDR3 region: CACPLPSGRSNEQFF. The CDR3 DNA reads as TGTGCCTGCCCACTCCCTAGCGGGAGATCCAATGAGCAGTTCTTC.

The CDR3 loop reads CASSLYPGLADTQYF. The DNA for the CDR3 is TGTGCCAGCAGTCTTTATCCCGGACTAGCAGATACGCAGTATTTT. The genes are TRBV27 and TRBJ2-3, with 7 nucleotides matching TRBD2. The J segment lost 4 bases and the V segment lost 5 bases, leaving 9 bases of the junction unmatched. The germline V gene has CDR1 MNHEY and CDR2 SMNVEV (reference sequence). The CDR3 has 15 amino acids.

J is TRBJ2-1 and V is TRBV21-1; TRBD2 was called by the table and not checked on the DNA. TRBV21-1 is a pseudogene. The length of the CDR3 is 15 residues. CDR3 DNA sequence: TGTGCCAGCAGCAAAGTCGAGCGGGACTACAATGAGCAGTTCTTC. Protein product: CASSKVERDYNEQFF.

The chain couples TRBV28 to TRBJ1-5, with unresolved D. This CDR3 contains 16 residues. Trimming cost V 5 bases and J 0 bases, with 14 bases left between them. CDR1 is MDHEN, CDR2 SYDVKM, per germline. CDR3 protein: CASSTLTKISNQPQHF. For the CDR3, the DNA is TGTGCCAGCAGTACCTTGACAAAGATTAGCAATCAGCCCCAGCATTTT. Together with reference TRBV28 and TRBJ1-5, the CDR3 gives the full variable domain: DVKVTQSSRYLVKRTGEKVFLECVQDMDHENMFWYRQDPGLGLRLIYFSYDVKMKEKGDIPEGYSVSREKKERFSLILESASTNQTSMYLCASSTLTKISNQPQHFGDGTRLSIL.

V and J are TRBV23-1 and TRBJ2-2, with 10 bases identical to TRBD2. TRBV23-1 is noted as an ORF with a role that remains uncertain. V was clipped by 4 bases and J by 7 bases; unmatched bases: 12. The CDR3 length is 17 residues. The CDR3, as DNA: TGCGCCAGCAGTCTCCCTAGCGGGAGTGAGGAAGGCGGGGAGCTGTTTTTT. It codes for CASSLPSGSEEGGELFF.

The chain uses TRBV7-9 and TRBJ2-5; 12 bases match TRBD1. There are 14 residues in the CDR3. V lost 4 bases, J lost 13 bases, and 10 bases stayed unmatched. The germline V gene encodes CDR1 SEHNR and CDR2 FQNEAQ (reference sequence). Written as DNA, the CDR3 is TGTGCCAGCAGCTCGCCGGGACAGGGGGCGCATGGGTACTTC. Translating it yields CASSSPGQGAHGYF.

The count of this clone is one. The chain has TRBV7-6 and TRBJ2-7; 14 nucleotides line up with TRBD2. After removal of 5 bases from V and 5 bases from J, the junction contained 8 bases not matched to a gene. Germline assignment: CDR1 SGHVS and CDR2 FNYEAQ. The CDR3 consists of 16 residues. This CDR3 is CASSPETSGRGNEQYF. The CDR3 DNA reads as TGTGCCAGCAGCCCCGAGACTAGCGGGAGGGGAAACGAGCAGTACTTC.

V gene TRBV6-5 combines with J gene TRBJ1-2, with 11 bases identical to TRBD1. CDR3 size: 13 residues. Looked up from germline, CDR1 is MNHEY and CDR2 is SVGAGI. V lost 9 bases, J lost 3 bases, and 3 bases stayed unmatched. The CDR3 spells CASRTGGDYGYTF. In DNA, the CDR3 is TGTGCCAGTAGGACAGGGGGCGACTATGGCTACACCTTC.

The chain employs TRBV28 and TRBJ1-2, with a possible D match to TRBD1 (5 bases). Per germline, CDR1 MDHEN and CDR2 SYDVKM. With 5 bases removed from V and 8 bases from J, the gap between germline ends came to 24 bases. This CDR3 has 16 amino acids. In nucleotides, the CDR3 is TGTGCCAGCAGTCCCGACACAATTGGGAGGGGCGTGGGCTACACCTTC. This gives the protein CASSPDTIGRGVGYTF.

The gene calls are TRBV7-3 and TRBJ2-1; 7 bases are a match to TRBD1. CDR1 is SGHTA and CDR2 is FQGTGA in the germline V gene. After removal of 5 bases from V and 2 bases from J, the junction contained 3 bases not matched to a gene. CDR3 length: 14 residues. CDR3 DNA: TGTGCCAGCAGCCCCGGGACAGCCTACAATGAGCAGTTCTTC. This encodes CASSPGTAYNEQFF.

On this clone: The junction departs from germline at one end; a sequencing error may be responsible. V usage is TRBV7-7 and J usage is TRBJ2-1; D might be TRBD2 (6 bases). Germline lookup yields CDR1 SSHAT and CDR2 FNYEAQ (reference sequence). The CDR3 length is 15 residues. The CDR3 sequence: CASSSGAAANNEQFF. CDR3 bases: TGTGCTAGCAGCTCGGGAGCGGCAGCAAACAATGAGCAGTTCTTC.

This clone appeared a single time. The chain has TRBV6-1 and TRBJ2-7, with 7 bases that match TRBD1. The V segment lost 6 bases and the J segment 3 bases; nucleotides outside the gene matches: 11. This CDR3 is built from 15 residues. Germline values: CDR1 MNHNS, CDR2 SASEGT. The CDR3 sequence is CASRTYRGEGYEQYF. In DNA, the CDR3 is TGTGCCAGCAGGACTTACAGGGGCGAGGGCTACGAGCAGTACTTC.

The CDR3 loop reads CAISESVGAGANVLTF. The CDR3 DNA sequence: TGTGCCATCAGTGAGTCGGTGGGGGCCGGGGCCAACGTCCTGACTTTC. The chain carries TRBV10-3 and TRBJ2-6; weak D call: TRBD1 (6 bases). The CDR3 runs 16 residues. Trimming cost V 0 bases and J 4 bases, with 10 bases left between them. CDR1 is ENHRY, CDR2 SYGVKD, per germline.

The gene calls are TRBV28 and TRBJ2-7, with TRBD2 matching over 9 bases. Unmatched junction bases numbered 4, after V lost 4 bases and J lost 0 bases. The CDR3 consists of 15 residues. CDR1 MDHEN and CDR2 SYDVKM come from the germline V gene. CDR3 protein: CASSSAGGSSYEQYF. For the CDR3, the DNA is TGTGCCAGCAGTTCTGCGGGAGGGTCCTCCTACGAGCAGTACTTC.

The chain uses TRBV6-1 and TRBJ2-3, with 7 bases identical to TRBD2. After removal of 1 base from V and 3 bases from J, the junction contained 4 bases not matched to a gene. Germline V CDR1 and CDR2: MNHNS, SASEGT. This CDR3 is 15 amino acids long. CDR3 DNA sequence: TGTGCCAGCAGTGAAGAGTCACTAGCGACAGATACGCAGTATTTT. Protein: CASSEESLATDTQYF.

This clone turned up a few times. The chain couples TRBV9 to TRBJ2-7, with D tentatively TRBD1 (5 bases). Germline V gene data show CDR1 as SGDLS and CDR2 as YYNGEE. The length of the CDR3 is 15 residues. V lost 0 bases, J lost 6 bases, and 16 bases lay in between. The DNA for the CDR3 is TGTGCCAGCAGCGTAGGAATCGCTAGTCAGGGCGAGCAGTACTTC. It codes for CASSVGIASQGEQYF.

The gene calls are TRBV7-6 and TRBJ2-5, with D perhaps TRBD2 (6 bases). V dropped 5 bases and J dropped 5 bases, with 18 bases sitting between them. This CDR3 has 15 residues. Germline V lookup: CDR1 SGHVS, CDR2 FNYEAQ. The CDR3 nucleotides are TGTGCCAGCAGCCCCCTCGAGGGCGGGGTGGAGACCCAGTACTTC. Its translation is CASSPLEGGVETQYF.

The gene calls are TRBV25-1 and TRBJ2-2; 8 bases map to TRBD1. CDR1 MGHDK and CDR2 SYGVNS come from the germline V gene. V gave up 3 bases and J gave up 3 bases; unmatched junction bases: 0. This CDR3 is 14 amino acids long. In DNA, the CDR3 is TGTGCCAGCAGTGAGGACAGGGACACCGGGGAGCTGTTTTTT. Translated, it gives CASSEDRDTGELFF.